This is a list of T cell receptor beta chains from one sample in a study of blood T cells in healthy people across ages. TCRdb called the 5' RACE reads again in MiXCR, with one record for every CDR3 protein. The data contain 700,000 to 900,000 distinct CDR3 sequences, about 26% of them seen just once; the ten biggest clones take up around 3%. These data are also associated with another study on T cells of mothers and their children.

Sequences were obtained from blood. These receptors were collected from a boy between 10 and 17 years old in good health. The CDR3 runs from the conserved cysteine through the conserved F or W.

J gene: TRBJ2-3
V gene: TRBV6-5
CDR3 protein: CASSYGPGTRRRDTQYF

J gene: TRBJ2-7
V gene: TRBV6-5
CDR3 protein: CASSYSSTGYEQYF

J gene: TRBJ2-3
V gene: TRBV24-1
CDR3 protein: CATSDLTAGGTDTQYF

J gene: TRBJ2-5
V gene: TRBV28
CDR3 protein: CASSGRTSGRRVETQYF

J gene: TRBJ2-3
V gene: TRBV15
CDR3 protein: CATSRQGTSVATDTQYF

J gene: TRBJ2-7
V gene: TRBV7-8
CDR3 protein: CASSWTSGGDFSYEQYF

J gene: TRBJ2-1
V gene: TRBV7-9
CDR3 protein: CASSPDYNEQFF

J gene: TRBJ2-7
V gene: TRBV2
CDR3 protein: CASTFGAPGQGNLEQYF

J gene: TRBJ2-5
V gene: TRBV10-3
CDR3 protein: CAISSDREGPNYGQETQYF

J gene: NA
V gene: TRBV10-1
CDR3 protein: CAGSPGTAGGETQYF

J gene: TRBJ1-2
V gene: TRBV6-2/TRBV6-3
CDR3 protein: CASSYRFRDYTF

J gene: TRBJ1-2
V gene: TRBV5-1
CDR3 protein: CASSRDSFYGYTF

J gene: NA
V gene: TRBV9
CDR3 protein: CASSVGPQGYNEQFF

J gene: NA
V gene: TRBV9
CDR3 protein: CASSSSGDDYEQYF

J gene: TRBJ1-1
V gene: TRBV3-1
CDR3 protein: CASSQDGALTEAFF

J gene: TRBJ1-1
V gene: TRBV19
CDR3 protein: CASRRDGMNTEAFF

J gene: TRBJ2-1
V gene: TRBV12-3/TRBV12-4
CDR3 protein: CASSFTGQGYNEQFF

J gene: TRBJ1-6
V gene: TRBV5-1
CDR3 protein: CASSLKEAYNSPLHF

J gene: TRBJ2-2
V gene: TRBV28
CDR3 protein: CASTDSRGFTGELFF

J gene: TRBJ1-3
V gene: TRBV12-3/TRBV12-4
CDR3 protein: CASRQDRWGNTIYF

J gene: TRBJ1-4
V gene: TRBV20-1
CDR3 protein: CSAVTGGTEKLFF

J gene: TRBJ1-1
V gene: TRBV5-5
CDR3 protein: CASSPQSRGLEAFF

J gene: TRBJ1-6
V gene: TRBV27
CDR3 protein: CASSRTGTRSPLHF

J gene: TRBJ1-2
V gene: TRBV20-1
CDR3 protein: CSAVHRGTYGYTF

J gene: TRBJ2-5
V gene: TRBV15
CDR3 protein: CATSTRRGGETQYF

J gene: TRBJ1-4
V gene: TRBV6-5
CDR3 protein: CASRGGWTNEKLLF

J gene: TRBJ2-2
V gene: TRBV6-5
CDR3 protein: CASGAGWNTGELFF

J gene: TRBJ1-4
V gene: TRBV10-3
CDR3 protein: CAISESIWGNRGNEKLFF

J gene: TRBJ1-6
V gene: TRBV11-2
CDR3 protein: CASSPIQGGSPLHF

J gene: TRBJ2-3
V gene: TRBV6-6
CDR3 protein: CASHPGGATQYF

J gene: TRBJ2-5
V gene: TRBV10-3
CDR3 protein: CAISESAGGQETRYF

J gene: TRBJ2-5
V gene: TRBV4-1
CDR3 protein: CASILGSPEETQYF

J gene: TRBJ2-5
V gene: TRBV11-2
CDR3 protein: CASSLDLASGGRETQYF

J gene: TRBJ2-1
V gene: TRBV11-2
CDR3 protein: CASSLRGDSSYNEQFF

J gene: TRBJ2-5
V gene: TRBV7-9
CDR3 protein: CASGETGGEAQETQYF

J gene: TRBJ2-7
V gene: TRBV4-1
CDR3 protein: CASSQVFAQQGANEQYF

J gene: TRBJ2-1
V gene: TRBV20-1
CDR3 protein: CSARGVSASSYNEQFF

J gene: TRBJ2-4
V gene: TRBV7-6
CDR3 protein: CASSPDGKNIQYF

J gene: TRBJ2-5
V gene: TRBV7-2
CDR3 protein: CASSLGPGQETQYF

J gene: TRBJ1-2
V gene: TRBV2
CDR3 protein: CASTWTGGFGYTF

J gene: TRBJ2-2
V gene: TRBV5-1
CDR3 protein: CASSLGARLAGWTGELFF

J gene: TRBJ2-1
V gene: TRBV28
CDR3 protein: CASSLPLGLARNEQFF

J gene: TRBJ1-2
V gene: TRBV20-1
CDR3 protein: CSASEQGADGYTF

J gene: TRBJ2-5
V gene: TRBV6-1
CDR3 protein: CASVRAGGETQYF

J gene: TRBJ2-1
V gene: TRBV2
CDR3 protein: CASSVSRTSGGTNEQFF

J gene: TRBJ1-1
V gene: TRBV2
CDR3 protein: CASSRTGGWTEAFF

J gene: TRBJ2-2
V gene: TRBV7-2
CDR3 protein: CASSLAVGELFF